This T cell receptor beta chain originates from a study of spatial heterogeneity in lung cancer (dated by TCRdb to between 2018 and 2021). Some background on the complete study: Beta-chain transcripts were consistently detected in greater numbers than alpha-chain transcripts, which likely reflected higher beta-chain transcript abundance. TCR transcript counts in tumor regions correlated strongly with a T cell transcriptional module score from matched bulk RNA-seq. In the raw uncorrected reads, each unique combination of TCR and UMI appeared on average more than ten times. In non-small cell lung cancer, the study made a quantitative comparison of TCR alpha and beta repertoires among multiple tumor regions, matched nontumor lung and blood. TCR repertoire features were related to nonsynonymous mutation counts determined by whole-exome sequencing of tumor tissue. At surgery, hundreds of tumor regions, fewer than 85 matched nontumor lung samples and 45 to 60 PBMC samples were TCR-sequenced for both alpha and beta chains.

The CDR3 runs 12 amino acids, cysteine and phenylalanine included. CDR3 DNA is the only sequence kept; it has 36 bases, read in frame from the first base. Trimming removed 7 bases from V and 2 bases from J, leaving 6 bases between the germline ends. The germline V gene yields SNHLY for CDR1 and FYNNEI for CDR2. Results the study describes overall, beyond this receptor: A correlation was observed between the number of expanded intratumoral alpha and beta TCRs and the tumor nonsynonymous mutation count. Additional single-cell paired TCR alpha and beta sequencing was considered necessary to confirm, at a functional level, the hypothesis that regional TCRs recognize regional mutations. The count of ubiquitous expanded TCRs correlated with the count of ubiquitous nonsynonymous mutations, and the count of regional expanded TCRs correlated with the count of regional nonsynonymous mutations. TCR-seq was estimated to cover only about 7% of tumor T cells for alpha chains and approximately 12% for beta chains.

The label giving this sample's time point can be read as: sample taken at primary tumor resection. Donors were 72 patients with early-stage, untreated non-small cell lung cancer from the lung TRACERx cohort. TCR sequencing used whole RNA extracted from tumor and nontumor lung tissue, or from cryopreserved PBMC samples, without cell sorting. Patients were selected for TCR sequencing only if sufficient RNA was available from at least two tumor regions. A lung pathologist reviewed the tumor and adjacent nontumor lung specimens before the specimens were selected. Libraries were made using 5' RACE. The reads were generated on a NextSeq 500. The TCR library protocol attached a unique molecular identifier to each TCR cDNA molecule to allow correction of PCR and sequencing errors. From the authors' description of their analysis: Decombinator tools were used for TCR identification, UMI-based error correction and CDR3 extraction. TCRs above a frequency of 2 per 1,000, corresponding to the top 1% of the tumor frequency distribution, were defined as expanded. Expanded tumor TCRs were classed as regional if statistically deemed absent (corrected P<0.05) from at least one tumor region, otherwise ubiquitous. Renyi diversity was computed with the R vegan package after each repertoire had been subsampled 100 times to 5,000 TCRs. To build CDR3 similarity networks, amino acid triplet string-kernel similarity was used, and CDR3s were connected when their pairwise similarity was above 0.82. The public sequencing data were trimmed at Q25 with fastp and processed into clonotypes with MiXCR by TCRdb, which kept only in-frame beta chains. One record per CDR3 amino acid sequence lists the most common genes and DNA. It is TCRdb's table, rather than the study itself, that gives the V and J calls and clone size. The sample data list about 28,000 distinct CDR3 sequences, and just over 7% of these were observed just once. The ten largest clones add up to approximately 23% of the sample.

Notes on this clonotype: This receptor's antigen is unknown. Base-call qualities are not available, and no considerably larger clone is one nucleotide away.

This chain joins TRBV2 to TRBJ1-5; D gene: possibly TRBD1, on 5 matching bases. The clonotype comes from a male donor with early-stage non-small cell lung cancer. Sequences were derived from lung tumor tissue, sampled at surgery. This receptor carries the CDR3 CASTGGNQPQHF. The nucleotides are TGTGCCAGCACGGGGGGCAATCAGCCCCAGCATTTT.